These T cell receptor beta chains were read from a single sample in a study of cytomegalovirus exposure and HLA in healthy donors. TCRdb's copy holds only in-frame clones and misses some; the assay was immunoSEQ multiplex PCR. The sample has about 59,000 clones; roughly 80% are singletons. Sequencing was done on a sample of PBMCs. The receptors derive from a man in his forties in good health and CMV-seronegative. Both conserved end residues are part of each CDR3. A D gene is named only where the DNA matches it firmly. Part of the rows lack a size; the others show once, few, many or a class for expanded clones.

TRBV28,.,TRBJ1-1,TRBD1,CASSWSGQGNTEAFF,TGTGCCAGCAGTTGGTCGGGACAGGGGAACACTGAAGCTTTCTTT
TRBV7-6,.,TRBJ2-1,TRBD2,CASSYGTSLNEQFF,TGTGCCAGCAGCTACGGGACTAGCCTCAATGAGCAGTTCTTC
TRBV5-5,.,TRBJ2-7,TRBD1,CASSPLGQVSYEQYF,TGTGCCAGCAGCCCCTTGGGACAGGTTTCCTACGAGCAGTACTTC
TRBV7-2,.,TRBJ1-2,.,CASSLVGRGYTF,TGTGCCAGCAGCTTAGTCGGCAGGGGCTACACCTTC
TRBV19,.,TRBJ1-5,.,CASSPTGGAQPQHF,TGTGCCAGTAGTCCCACGGGGGGGGCTCAGCCCCAGCATTTT
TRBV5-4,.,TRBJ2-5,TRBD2,CASSLDIGTSGPGTQYF,TGTGCCAGCAGCTTGGATATAGGGACTAGCGGCCCGGGGACCCAGTACTTC
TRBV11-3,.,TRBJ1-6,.,CASSLESNSPLHF,TGTGCCAGCAGCTTAGAGAGCAATTCACCCCTCCACTTT
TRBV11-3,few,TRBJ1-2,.,CASSLFSGEHGYTF,TGTGCCAGCAGCTTATTTTCGGGGGAGCATGGCTACACCTTC
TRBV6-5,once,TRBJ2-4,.,CASSYSDRSAKNIQYF,TGTGCCAGCAGTTACTCCGACAGATCTGCCAAAAACATTCAGTACTTC
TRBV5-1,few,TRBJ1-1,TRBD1,CASSLQDRVNTEAFF,TGCGCCAGCAGCTTGCAGGACAGGGTGAACACTGAAGCTTTCTTT
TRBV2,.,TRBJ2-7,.,CASRRFRQGSYEQYF,TGTGCCAGCAGAAGGTTCCGGCAGGGGAGTTACGAGCAGTACTTC
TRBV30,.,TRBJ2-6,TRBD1,CAWSVRQGASGANVLTF,TGTGCCTGGAGTGTAAGGCAGGGGGCCTCTGGGGCCAACGTCCTGACTTTC
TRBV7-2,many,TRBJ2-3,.,CASSPGLKGGGADTQYF,TGTGCCAGCAGCCCCGGATTAAAAGGGGGGGGCGCCGATACGCAGTATTTT